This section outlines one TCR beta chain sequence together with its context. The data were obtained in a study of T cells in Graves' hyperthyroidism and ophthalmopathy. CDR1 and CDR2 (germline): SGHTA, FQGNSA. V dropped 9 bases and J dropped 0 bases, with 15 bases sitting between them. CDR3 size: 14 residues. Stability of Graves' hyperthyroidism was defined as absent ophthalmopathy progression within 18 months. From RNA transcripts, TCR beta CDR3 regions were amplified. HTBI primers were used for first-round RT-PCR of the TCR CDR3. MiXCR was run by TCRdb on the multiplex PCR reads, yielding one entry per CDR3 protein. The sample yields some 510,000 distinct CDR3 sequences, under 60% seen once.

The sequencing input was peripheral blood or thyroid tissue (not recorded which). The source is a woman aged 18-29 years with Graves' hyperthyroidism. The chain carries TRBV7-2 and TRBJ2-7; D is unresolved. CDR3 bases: TGTGCCAGTAGTACCGACGAGTACTCCTACGAGCAGTACTTC. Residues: CASSTDEYSYEQYF. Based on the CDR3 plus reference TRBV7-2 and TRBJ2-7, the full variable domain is GAGVSQSPSNKVTEKGKDVELRCDPISGHTALYWYRQSLGQGLEFLIYFQGNSAPDKSGLPSDRFSAERTGGSVSTLTIQRTQQEDSAVYLCASSTDEYSYEQYFGPGTRLTVT.